The clone carrying this TCR beta chain turned up a few times. Antigen unknown. The CDR3 has 13 residues. The V gene's germline CDR1 is DFQATT and CDR2 SNEGSKA (reference sequence). The V gene lost 2 bases and the J gene lost 4 bases, with 8 bases spanning the gap. The sample belongs to a study of response to subunit inactivated influenza vaccine. Points from the study as a whole: Authors suggested each seasonal influenza vaccination recruits few new T cells.

TCRdb recomputed calls from the RT-PCR reads with MiXCR, one row per CDR3 protein. The table shows over 400,000 distinct CDR3 sequences, with under 15% occurring only once. The sequence was collected from a middle-aged man who received an inactivated influenza vaccine. The chain uses TRBV20-1 and TRBJ1-4, with D perhaps matching TRBD1 (5 bases). The sequencing used PBMCs from blood, collected about 6 weeks after vaccination. Here the CDR3 DNA reads TGCAGTGCTAGATGGGGCTTTAATGAAAAACTGTTTTTT. Amino acids: CSARWGFNEKLFF.